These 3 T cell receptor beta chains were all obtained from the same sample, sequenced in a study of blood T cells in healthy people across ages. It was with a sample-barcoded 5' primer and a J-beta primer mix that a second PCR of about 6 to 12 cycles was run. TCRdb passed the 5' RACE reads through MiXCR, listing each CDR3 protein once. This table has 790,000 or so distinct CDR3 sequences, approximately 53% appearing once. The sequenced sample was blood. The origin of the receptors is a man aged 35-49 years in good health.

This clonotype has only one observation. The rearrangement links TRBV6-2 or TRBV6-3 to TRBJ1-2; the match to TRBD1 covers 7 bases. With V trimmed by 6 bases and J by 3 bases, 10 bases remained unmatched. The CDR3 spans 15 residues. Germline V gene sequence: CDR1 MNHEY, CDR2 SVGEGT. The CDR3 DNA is TGTGCCAGCAGACAACAGGGGACCGCTGACTATGGCTACACCTTC. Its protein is CASRQQGTADYGYTF.

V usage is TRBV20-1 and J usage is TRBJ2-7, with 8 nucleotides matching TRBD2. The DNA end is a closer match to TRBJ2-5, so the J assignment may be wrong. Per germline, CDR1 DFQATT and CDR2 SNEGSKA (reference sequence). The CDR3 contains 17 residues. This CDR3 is CSADYGSSGAGGETQYF. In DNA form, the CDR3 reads TGCAGTGCTGACTACGGGAGTAGCGGGGCTGGGGGAGAGACCCAGTACTTC.

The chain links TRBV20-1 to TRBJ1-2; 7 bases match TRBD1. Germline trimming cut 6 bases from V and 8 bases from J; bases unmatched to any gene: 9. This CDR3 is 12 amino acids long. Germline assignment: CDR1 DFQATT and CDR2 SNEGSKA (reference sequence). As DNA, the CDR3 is TGCAGTGCCGAAGACAGGGCGGAGGGCTACACCTTC. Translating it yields CSAEDRAEGYTF.